This T cell receptor (beta chain) was obtained from a study of blood T cell repertoires in COVID-19. The data were produced by immunoSEQ multiplex PCR, yet TCRdb's version contains in-frame clones alone and is incomplete. The sample includes under 300,000 clones, 82% of them seen just once. About this clone itself: A read error may account for a junction end that differs from germline.

The CDR3 runs 16 residues. The germline V gene encodes CDR1 LGHDT and CDR2 YNNKEL (reference sequence). This chain links TRBV3-1 (or the pseudogene TRBV3-2) with TRBJ1-4; 10 bases agree with TRBD1. The clonotype originates from a man aged 40-55 years who had recovered from COVID-19. What was sequenced was PBMCs or T cells enriched from blood (not recorded which). As DNA, the CDR3 is TGTGCCAGCAGCCAACGGACAGGGGGTACTAAGGAAAAACTGTTTTTT. The encoded protein is CASSQRTGGTKEKLFF.